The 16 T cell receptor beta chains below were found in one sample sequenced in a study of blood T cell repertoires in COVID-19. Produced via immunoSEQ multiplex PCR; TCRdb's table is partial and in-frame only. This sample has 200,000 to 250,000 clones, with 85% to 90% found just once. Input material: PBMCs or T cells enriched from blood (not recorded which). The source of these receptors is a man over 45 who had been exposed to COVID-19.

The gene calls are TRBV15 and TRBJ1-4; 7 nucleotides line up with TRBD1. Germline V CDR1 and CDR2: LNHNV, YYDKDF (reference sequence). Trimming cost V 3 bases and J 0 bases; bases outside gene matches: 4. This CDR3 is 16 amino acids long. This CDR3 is CATSSGTVATNEKLFF. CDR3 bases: TGTGCCACCAGCAGTGGGACAGTTGCAACTAATGAAAAACTGTTTTTT.

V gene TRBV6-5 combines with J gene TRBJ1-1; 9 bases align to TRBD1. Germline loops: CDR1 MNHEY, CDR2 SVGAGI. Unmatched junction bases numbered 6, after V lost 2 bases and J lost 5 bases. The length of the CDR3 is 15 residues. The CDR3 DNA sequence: TGTGCCAGCAGTTACCTTAACAGGGGGCAGACTGAAGCTTTCTTT. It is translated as CASSYLNRGQTEAFF.

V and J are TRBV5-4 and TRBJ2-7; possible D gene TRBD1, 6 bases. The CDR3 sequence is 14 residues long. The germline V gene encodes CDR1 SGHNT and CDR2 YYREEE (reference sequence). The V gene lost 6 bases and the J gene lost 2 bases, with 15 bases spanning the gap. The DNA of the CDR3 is TGTGCCAGCAACATACAGGGTAGTCCCTACGAGCAGTACGTC. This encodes CASNIQGSPYEQYV.

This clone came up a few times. For the CDR3, the DNA is TGTGCCAGCAGCCAAGACGTGCGGGGGGTCTACGAGCAGTACTTC. This translates into CASSQDVRGVYEQYF. The rearrangement joins TRBV3-1 (or the pseudogene TRBV3-2) to TRBJ2-7; 8 bases agree with TRBD2. Per the germline V gene, CDR1 is LGHDT and CDR2 is YNNKEL (reference sequence). The CDR3 is 15 residues long. V shed 0 bases and J 3 bases; nucleotides not matched to a gene: 4.

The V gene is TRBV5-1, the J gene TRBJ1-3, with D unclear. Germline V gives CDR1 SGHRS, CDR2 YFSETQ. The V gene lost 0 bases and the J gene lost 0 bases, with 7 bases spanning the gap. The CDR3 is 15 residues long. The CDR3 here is CASSLGWSSGNTIYF. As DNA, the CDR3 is TGCGCCAGCAGCTTGGGCTGGAGCTCTGGAAACACCATATATTTT. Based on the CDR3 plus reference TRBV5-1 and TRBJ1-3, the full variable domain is KAGVTQTPRYLIKTRGQQVTLSCSPISGHRSVSWYQQTPGQGLQFLFEYFSETQRNKGNFPGRFSGRQFSNSRSEMNVSTLELGDSALYLCASSLGWSSGNTIYFGEGSWLTVV.

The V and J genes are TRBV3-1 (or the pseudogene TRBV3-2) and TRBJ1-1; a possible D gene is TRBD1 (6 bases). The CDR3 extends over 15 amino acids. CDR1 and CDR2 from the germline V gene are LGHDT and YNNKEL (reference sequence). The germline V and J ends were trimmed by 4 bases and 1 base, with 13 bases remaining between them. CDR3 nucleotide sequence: TGTGCCAGCAGCCCGCTAGGGGGAAGGAACACTGAAGCTTTCTTT. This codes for CASSPLGGRNTEAFF.

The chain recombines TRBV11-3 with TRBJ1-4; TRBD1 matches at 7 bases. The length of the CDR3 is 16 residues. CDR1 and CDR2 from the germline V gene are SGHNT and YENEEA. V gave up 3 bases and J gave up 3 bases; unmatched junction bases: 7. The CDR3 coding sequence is TGTGCCAGCAGCTTGGGACCGGGACAGTCTAATGAAAAACTGTTTTTT. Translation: CASSLGPGQSNEKLFF.

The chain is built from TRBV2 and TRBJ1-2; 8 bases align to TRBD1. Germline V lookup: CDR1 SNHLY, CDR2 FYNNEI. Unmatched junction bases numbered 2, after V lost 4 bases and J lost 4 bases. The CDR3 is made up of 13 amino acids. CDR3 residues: CASSGTGPYGYTF. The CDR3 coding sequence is TGTGCCAGCAGTGGGACAGGGCCCTATGGCTACACCTTC.

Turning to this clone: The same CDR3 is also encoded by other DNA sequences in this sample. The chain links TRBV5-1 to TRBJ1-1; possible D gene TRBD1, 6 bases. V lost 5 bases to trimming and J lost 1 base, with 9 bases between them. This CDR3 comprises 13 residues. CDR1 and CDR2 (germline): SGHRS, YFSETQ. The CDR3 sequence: CASSSQGNTEAFF. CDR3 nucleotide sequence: TGCGCCAGCAGTTCACAGGGGAACACTGAAGCTTTCTTT.

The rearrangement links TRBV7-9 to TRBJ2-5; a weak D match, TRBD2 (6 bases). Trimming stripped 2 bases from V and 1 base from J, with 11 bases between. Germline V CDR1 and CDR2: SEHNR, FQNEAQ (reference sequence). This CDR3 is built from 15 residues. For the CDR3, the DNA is TGTGCCAGCAGCTTATCGGGGGACCGCCAAGAGACCCAGTACTTC. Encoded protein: CASSLSGDRQETQYF.

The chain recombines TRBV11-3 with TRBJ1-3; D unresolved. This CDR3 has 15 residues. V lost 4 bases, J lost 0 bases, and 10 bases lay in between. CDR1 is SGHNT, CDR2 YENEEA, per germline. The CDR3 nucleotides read TGTGCCAGCAGCTATGGTGGGCACTCTGGAAACACCATATATTTT. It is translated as CASSYGGHSGNTIYF.

The CDR3 DNA reads TGCAGCGTTGTATCACAGGGAGAGCTTAGGTATGGCTACACCTTC. It specifies CSVVSQGELRYGYTF. The genes are TRBV29-1 and TRBJ1-2; D possibly corresponds to TRBD1 (6 bases). The V end lost 4 bases, the J end lost 5 bases, and 20 bases lay between the germline ends. Germline V gene lookup returns CDR1 SQVTM and CDR2 ANQGSEA. This CDR3 has 15 amino acids.

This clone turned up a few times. This CDR3 is CASSESRGIDEKLFF. DNA of the CDR3: TGTGCCAGCAGTGAATCCCGGGGGATCGATGAAAAACTGTTTTTT. V usage is TRBV6-1 and J usage is TRBJ1-4; TRBD1 might be the D (5 bases). Between the trimmed V and J ends, which lost 2 bases and 6 bases, there was a span of 13 bases. Germline-derived CDR1 and CDR2 are MNHNS and SASEGT. The CDR3 is 15 amino acids.

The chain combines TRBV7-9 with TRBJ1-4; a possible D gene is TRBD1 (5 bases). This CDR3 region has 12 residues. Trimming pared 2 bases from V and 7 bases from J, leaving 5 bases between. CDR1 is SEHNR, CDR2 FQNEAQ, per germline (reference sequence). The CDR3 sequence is CASSLQGEKLFF. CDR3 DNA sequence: TGTGCCAGCAGCTTACAGGGTGAAAAACTGTTTTTT. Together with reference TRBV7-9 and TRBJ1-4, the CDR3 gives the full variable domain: DTGVSQNPRHKITKRGQNVTFRCDPISEHNRLYWYRQTLGQGPEFLTYFQNEAQLEKSRLLSDRFSAERPKGSFSTLEIQRTEQGDSAMYLCASSLQGEKLFFGSGTQLSVL.

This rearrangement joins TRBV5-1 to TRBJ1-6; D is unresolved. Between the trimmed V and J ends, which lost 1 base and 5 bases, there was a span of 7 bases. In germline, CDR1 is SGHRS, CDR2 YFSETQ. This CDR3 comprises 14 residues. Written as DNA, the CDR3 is TGCGCCAGCAGCTTGCACCTAAATAATTCACCCCTCCACTTT. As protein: CASSLHLNNSPLHF.

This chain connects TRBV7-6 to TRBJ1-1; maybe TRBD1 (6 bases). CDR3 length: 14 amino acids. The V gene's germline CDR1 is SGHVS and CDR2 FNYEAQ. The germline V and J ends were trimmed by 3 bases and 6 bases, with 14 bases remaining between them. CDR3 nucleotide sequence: TGTGCCAGCAGCTTCGGTTCCGGGACATCTGAAGCTTTCTTT. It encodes CASSFGSGTSEAFF.